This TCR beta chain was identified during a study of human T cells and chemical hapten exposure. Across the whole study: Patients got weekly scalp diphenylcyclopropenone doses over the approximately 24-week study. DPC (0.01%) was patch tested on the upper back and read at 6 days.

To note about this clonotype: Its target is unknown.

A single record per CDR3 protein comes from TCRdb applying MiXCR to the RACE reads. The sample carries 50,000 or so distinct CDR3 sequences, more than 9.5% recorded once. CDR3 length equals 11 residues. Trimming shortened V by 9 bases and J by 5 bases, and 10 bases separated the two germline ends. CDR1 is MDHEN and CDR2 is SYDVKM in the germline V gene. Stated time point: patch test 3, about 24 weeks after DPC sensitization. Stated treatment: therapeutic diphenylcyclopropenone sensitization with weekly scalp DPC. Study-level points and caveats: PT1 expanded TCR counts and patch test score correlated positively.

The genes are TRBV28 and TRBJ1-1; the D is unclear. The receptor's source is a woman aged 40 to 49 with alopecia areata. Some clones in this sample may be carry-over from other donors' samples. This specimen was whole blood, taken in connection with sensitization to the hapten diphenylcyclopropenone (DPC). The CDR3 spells CASGTRTEAFF. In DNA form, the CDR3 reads TGTGCCAGTGGAACAAGGACTGAAGCTTTCTTT. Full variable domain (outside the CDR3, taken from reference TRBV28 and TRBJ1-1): DVKVTQSSRYLVKRTGEKVFLECVQDMDHENMFWYRQDPGLGLRLIYFSYDVKMKEKGDIPEGYSVSREKKERFSLILESASTNQTSMYLCASGTRTEAFFGQGTRLTVV.